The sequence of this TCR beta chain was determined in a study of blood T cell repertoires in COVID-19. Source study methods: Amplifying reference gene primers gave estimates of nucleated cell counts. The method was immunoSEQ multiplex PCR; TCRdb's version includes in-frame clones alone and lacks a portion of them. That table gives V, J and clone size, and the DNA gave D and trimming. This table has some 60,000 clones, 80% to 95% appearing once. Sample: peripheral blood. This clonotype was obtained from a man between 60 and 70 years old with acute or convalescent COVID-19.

The CDR3 here is CASSFGTSGSYEQYF. The DNA for the CDR3 is TGTGCCAGCAGCTTCGGGACTAGCGGTTCCTACGAGCAGTACTTC. The chain couples TRBV5-5 to TRBJ2-7, with TRBD2 matching over 11 bases. The CDR3 has 15 amino acids. Trimming at V came to 2 bases and at J to 1 base, leaving 2 bases not matched to a gene. CDR1 SGHKS and CDR2 YYEKEE come from the germline V gene (reference sequence).